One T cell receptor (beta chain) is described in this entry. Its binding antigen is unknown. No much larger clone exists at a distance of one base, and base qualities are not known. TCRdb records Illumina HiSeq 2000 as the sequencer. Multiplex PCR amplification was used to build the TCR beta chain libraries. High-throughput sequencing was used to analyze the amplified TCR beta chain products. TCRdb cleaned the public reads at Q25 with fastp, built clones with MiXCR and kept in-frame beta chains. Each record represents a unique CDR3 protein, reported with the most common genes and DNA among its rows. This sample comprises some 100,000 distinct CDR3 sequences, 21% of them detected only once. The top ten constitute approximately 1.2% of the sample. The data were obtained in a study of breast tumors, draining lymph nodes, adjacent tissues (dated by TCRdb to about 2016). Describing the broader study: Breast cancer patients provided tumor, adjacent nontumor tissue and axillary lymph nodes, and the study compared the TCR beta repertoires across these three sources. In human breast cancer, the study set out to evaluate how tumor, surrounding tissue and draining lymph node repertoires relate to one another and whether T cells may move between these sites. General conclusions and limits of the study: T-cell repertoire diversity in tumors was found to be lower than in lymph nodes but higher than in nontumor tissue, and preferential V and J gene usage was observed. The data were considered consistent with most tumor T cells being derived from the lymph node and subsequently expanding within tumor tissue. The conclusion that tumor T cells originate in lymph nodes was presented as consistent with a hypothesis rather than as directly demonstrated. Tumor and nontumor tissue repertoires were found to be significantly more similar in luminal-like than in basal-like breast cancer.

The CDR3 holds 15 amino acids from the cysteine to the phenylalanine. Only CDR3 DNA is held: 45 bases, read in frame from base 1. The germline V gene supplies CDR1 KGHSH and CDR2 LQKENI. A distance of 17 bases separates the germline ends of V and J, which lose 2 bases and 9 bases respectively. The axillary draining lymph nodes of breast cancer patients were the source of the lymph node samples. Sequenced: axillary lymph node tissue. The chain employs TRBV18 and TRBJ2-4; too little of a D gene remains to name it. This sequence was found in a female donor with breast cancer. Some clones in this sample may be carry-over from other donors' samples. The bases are TGTGCCAGCTCACCAACGGGCGCCCCTAATGCCATTCAGTACTTC. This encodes CASSPTGAPNAIQYF.